The clone carrying this T cell receptor (beta chain) was found a few times. This record belongs to a study of blood T cell repertoires in COVID-19. The protocol was immunoSEQ multiplex PCR, while the TCRdb copy is restricted to in-frame clones and leaves out a portion. The profile shows under 100,000 clones, about nine tenths of them singletons. Germline V gene sequence: CDR1 MNHEY, CDR2 SVGAGI. V lost 5 bases and J lost 4; bases outside the gene matches: 9. CDR3 length: 15 residues. Specimen: peripheral blood. The genes are TRBV6-5 and TRBJ1-1; 8 bases are a match to TRBD1. This sequence was found in a male donor with acute or convalescent COVID-19. The CDR3 sequence is CASSPGTGLPTEAFF. DNA of the CDR3: TGTGCCAGCAGTCCCGGGACAGGTTTACCCACTGAAGCTTTCTTT.